This T cell receptor beta chain was found in a study of type 1 and type 2 diabetes patients. Broader study findings: A median of one highly-expanded CD4+ clone, covering roughly 4% of reads, occurred in type 2 diabetes.

Amplification started from genomic DNA. Multiplex PCR with 30 forward and 13 reverse primers amplified the TCR beta CDR3. TCRdb called the multiplex PCR reads again in MiXCR, with one record for every CDR3 protein. The sample has 270,000 or so distinct CDR3 sequences, more than 40% seen once; the top ten hold roughly 13%. Concerning this clonotype: Its antigen remains unidentified.

The receptor was isolated from a man between 18 and 29 years old with type 2 diabetes. The material sequenced was peripheral blood mononuclear cells (PBMCs).

The CDR3 nucleotides read TGTGCCAGCAGTGAATGGGATCAGCGGGAGAAAGATACGCAGTATTTT. Protein product: CASSEWDQREKDTQYF. The V gene is TRBV6-6, the J gene TRBJ2-3; 8 positions agree with TRBD2. The CDR3 consists of 16 residues. Losses at the gene ends were 5 bases for V and 5 bases for J; bases not matched to a gene: 12. The germline CDR1 and CDR2 sequences are MNHNY and SVGAGI (reference sequence).